Below, 9 T cell receptor beta chains from the same sample are listed, as sequenced in a study of CD8+CD57+ T cells in acquired aplastic anemia. Researchers used genomic DNA as the template to profile TCR beta VDJ and CDR3. TCRdb recomputed calls from the reads with MiXCR, one row per CDR3 protein. The table includes a few hundred thousand distinct CDR3 sequences, 40% to 60% detected once. Sequencing was done on patients that had shown CD8+CD57+ cell expansion by flow cytometry. Input material: sorted CD4+, CD8+, or CD8+CD57+ T cells (not recorded which) from PBMCs. The receptors stem from a human donor with aplastic anemia.

The V call is TRBV2, the J call TRBJ1-6; D uncertain. The CDR3 loop spans 13 amino acids. The germline V and J ends were trimmed by 4 bases and 6 bases, with 7 bases remaining between them. The germline CDR1 and CDR2 sequences are SNHLY and FYNNEI. CDR3 nucleotide sequence: TGTGCCAGCAGTGCCTTCCGTAATTCACCCCTCCACTTT. It yields the protein CASSAFRNSPLHF.

This clonotype came up many times. The chain carries TRBV12-3 or TRBV12-4 and TRBJ2-1; TRBD2 matches at 11 bases. The CDR3 consists of 16 residues. Trimming removed 8 bases from V and 8 bases from J; junction bases left unmatched: 14. The CDR3 DNA is TGTGCCAGCTCAGGGACTAGCGGATTAATCGGGGATGAGCAGTTCTTC. Encoded protein: CASSGTSGLIGDEQFF.

In its sample, this clonotype was seen a few times. The conserved closing phenylalanine or tryptophan is absent in this CDR3, likely reflecting a read error. The DNA is omitted, as the CDR3 cannot be located on it reliably, and the CDR3 follows TCRdb's listing. The chain couples TRBV20-1 to TRBJ2-1; the D call of TRBD2 is as the table states it, not checked on the DNA. The CDR3 is 11 amino acids long, termini counted. In germline, CDR1 is DFQATT, CDR2 SNEGSKA (reference sequence). The CDR3 loop reads CSATTGTSCAI.

This clonotype was recorded many times. V is TRBV29-1 and J is TRBJ2-2; D is undetermined. The germline V gene encodes CDR1 SQVTM and CDR2 ANQGSEA. V lost 6 bases and J 1 base, leaving 3 bases between the germline ends. CDR3 size: 11 residues. The CDR3 sequence: CSVGNTGELFF. The CDR3, as DNA: TGCAGCGTGGGGAACACCGGGGAGCTGTTTTTT.

This clonotype was detected ten times or more. J is TRBJ1-2 and V is TRBV5-8, with D possibly matching TRBD1 (6 bases). V lost 6 bases and J 2 bases, leaving 11 bases between the germline ends. There are 13 residues in the CDR3. Germline CDR1 SGHTS, CDR2 YDEGEE. CDR3 residues: CASTRGQNYGYTF. In DNA form, the CDR3 reads TGTGCCAGCACTAGGGGACAAAACTATGGCTACACCTTC. The complete variable domain, with remaining parts taken from reference TRBV5-8 and TRBJ1-2, reads EAGVTQSPTHLIKTRGQQATLRCSPISGHTSVYWYQQALGLGLQFLLWYDEGEERNRGNFPPRFSGRQFPNYSSELNVNALELEDSALYLCASTRGQNYGYTFGSGTRLTVV.

The chain is built from TRBV20-1 and TRBJ1-2, with TRBD1 matching over 9 bases. Trimming took 3 bases from V and 2 from J; bases not matched to a gene: 4. The CDR3 has 14 amino acids. Germline CDR1 reads DFQATT; CDR2 reads SNEGSKA (reference sequence). CDR3 residues: CSARAGTGNYGYTF. Written as DNA, the CDR3 is TGCAGTGCTAGGGCCGGGACAGGGAACTATGGCTACACCTTC.

This clonotype was seen at least ten times. V usage is TRBV7-2 and J usage is TRBJ2-7; D is unresolved. V was clipped by 1 base and J by 5 bases, with 12 bases between them. CDR3 size: 14 residues. Germline V gene sequence: CDR1 SGHTA, CDR2 FQGNSA. The CDR3 coding sequence is TGTGCCAGCAGCTTAGGGTACCGGTGGGACGAGCAGTACTTC. This translates into CASSLGYRWDEQYF. Using reference TRBV7-2 and TRBJ2-7 for the parts outside the CDR3, the full variable domain is GAGVSQSPSNKVTEKGKDVELRCDPISGHTALYWYRQSLGQGLEFLIYFQGNSAPDKSGLPSDRFSAERTGGSVSTLTIQRTQQEDSAVYLCASSLGYRWDEQYFGPGTRLTVT.

In its sample, this clonotype was seen many times. The chain recombines TRBV7-9 with TRBJ1-1, with D possibly matching TRBD1 (6 bases). The CDR3 is 14 residues long. Germline V lookup: CDR1 SEHNR, CDR2 FQNEAQ (reference sequence). V lost 1 base and J 0 bases, leaving 6 bases between the germline ends. In DNA, the CDR3 is TGTGCCAGCAGCTTAGGGGACATGAACACTGAAGCTTTCTTT. Protein sequence: CASSLGDMNTEAFF.

The chain has TRBV20-1 and TRBJ1-6; a weak D match, TRBD1 (5 bases). Germline V gene data show CDR1 as DFQATT and CDR2 as SNEGSKA (reference sequence). Trimming left V 6 bases short and J 9 bases short, with 12 bases between. This CDR3 has 12 amino acids. CDR3 residues: CSAPGGGSPLHF. In nucleotides, the CDR3 is TGCAGTGCACCCGGGGGGGGTTCACCCCTCCACTTT.